This TCR beta chain was found in a study of T cell repertoires in cytomegalovirus infection. Whole-study results and caveats: The cumulative frequency of public TCR beta families distinguished individuals who carried CMV together with the relevant HLA.

TCRdb reanalysed the reads using MiXCR and keeps one entry per CDR3 protein. The sample lists fewer than 550,000 distinct CDR3 sequences; around 10% were seen once. The germline V gene has CDR1 MGHRA and CDR2 YSYEKL. The length of the CDR3 is 15 residues. Trimming removed 0 bases from V and 3 bases from J, with 10 bases in between. This clonotype has at least ten counts. What it binds is unknown. The origin of this receptor is a human donor in good health (CMV status not recorded). Some clones in this sample may be carry-over from other donors' samples. The material sequenced was PBMCs. This rearrangement joins TRBV4-1 to TRBJ2-3; D may be TRBD2 (5 bases). The CDR3 DNA is TGCGCCAGCAGCCAAGAGGAGCGGTTGACAGATACGCAGTATTTT. This encodes CASSQEERLTDTQYF.